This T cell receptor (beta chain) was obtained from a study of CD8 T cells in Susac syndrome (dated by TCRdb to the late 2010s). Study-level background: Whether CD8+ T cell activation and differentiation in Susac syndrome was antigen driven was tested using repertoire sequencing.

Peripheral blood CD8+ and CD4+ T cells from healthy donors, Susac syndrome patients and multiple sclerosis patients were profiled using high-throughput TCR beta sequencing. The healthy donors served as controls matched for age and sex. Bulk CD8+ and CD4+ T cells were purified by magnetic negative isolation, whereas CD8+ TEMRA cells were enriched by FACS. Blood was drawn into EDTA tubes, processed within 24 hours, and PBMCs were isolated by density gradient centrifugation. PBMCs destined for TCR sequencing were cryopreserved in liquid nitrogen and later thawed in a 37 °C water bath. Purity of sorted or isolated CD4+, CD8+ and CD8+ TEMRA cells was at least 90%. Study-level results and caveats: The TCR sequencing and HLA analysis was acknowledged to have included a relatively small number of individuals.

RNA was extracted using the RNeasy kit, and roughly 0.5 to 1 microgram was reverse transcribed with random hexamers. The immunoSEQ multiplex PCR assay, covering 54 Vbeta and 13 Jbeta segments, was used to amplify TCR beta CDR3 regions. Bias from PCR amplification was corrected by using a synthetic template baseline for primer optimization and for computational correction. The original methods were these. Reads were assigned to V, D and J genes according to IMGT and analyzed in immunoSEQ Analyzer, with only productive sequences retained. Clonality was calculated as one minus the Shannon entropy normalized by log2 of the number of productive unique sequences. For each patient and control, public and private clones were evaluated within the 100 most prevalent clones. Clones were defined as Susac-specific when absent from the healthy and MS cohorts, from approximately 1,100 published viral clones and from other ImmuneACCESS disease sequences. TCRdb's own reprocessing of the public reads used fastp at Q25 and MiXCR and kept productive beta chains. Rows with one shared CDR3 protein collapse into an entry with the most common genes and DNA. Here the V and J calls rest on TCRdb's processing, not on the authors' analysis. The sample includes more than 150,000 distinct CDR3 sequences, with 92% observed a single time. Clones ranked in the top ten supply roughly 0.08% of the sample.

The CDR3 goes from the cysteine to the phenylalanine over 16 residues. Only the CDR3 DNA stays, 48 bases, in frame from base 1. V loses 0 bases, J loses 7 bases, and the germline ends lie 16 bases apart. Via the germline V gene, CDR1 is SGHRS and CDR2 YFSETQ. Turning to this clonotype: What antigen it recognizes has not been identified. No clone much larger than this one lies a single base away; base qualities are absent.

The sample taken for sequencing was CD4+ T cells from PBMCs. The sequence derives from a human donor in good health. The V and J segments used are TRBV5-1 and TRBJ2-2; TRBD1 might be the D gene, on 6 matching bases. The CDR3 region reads CASSLGGTPISGELFF. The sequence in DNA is TGCGCCAGCAGCTTGGGTGGGACACCCATCAGCGGGGAGCTGTTTTTT.